The present T cell receptor beta chain was sequenced within a study of blood T cell repertoires in COVID-19. Across the whole study: Samples came from the United States, Italy and Spain, spanning acute and convalescent COVID-19. The analysed material was cDNA or gDNA that came from T cells, B-cell-depleted T cells, or PBMCs.

Original methodology: Reference gene primer amplification gave nucleated cell count estimates. The repertoire was sequenced with immunoSEQ multiplex PCR; TCRdb's copy has only in-frame clones and lacks some. V, J and clone size reflect that table, while D and trimming were determined from the DNA. The table records about 130,000 clones, roughly 80% of them present only once. The TCR was taken from a man aged 55 to 70 who had recovered from COVID-19. The sequencing input was peripheral blood.

The CDR3 protein is CASSLPGTGAGNSPLHF. The DNA of the CDR3 is TGCGCCAGCAGCTTGCCCGGGACAGGGGCAGGTAATTCACCCCTCCACTTT. The chain is built from TRBV5-1 and TRBJ1-6, with TRBD1 identical over 10 bases. V was pared by 1 base and J by 6 bases, with 7 bases of the junction left unmatched. Germline V gives CDR1 SGHRS, CDR2 YFSETQ. The CDR3 runs 17 residues.